The rows below give T cell receptor beta chains drawn from one sample of a study of brain T cells in children with intractable seizures. The method was immunoSEQ multiplex PCR; TCRdb's version includes in-frame clones alone and lacks a portion of them. This table has about 320,000 clones, over 90% appearing once. This specimen was peripheral blood, taken approximately 5 months after surgery. These receptors came from a boy younger than two with tuberous sclerosis and intractable seizures. Each CDR3 is given with its conserved first and last residue. A D gene is named only where the DNA matches it firmly. Clone size appears in some rows only: once, few, many, or a class for an expanded clone.

13 TRBJ2-3 - TRBV12-3/TRBV12-4 - TGTGCCAGCGAGACTCCTAGCACAGATACGCAGTATTTT CASETPSTDTQYF
17 TRBJ2-3 once TRBV27 - TGTGCCAGCAGAAGCCTGGGGACGGCTCCGGGCACAGATACGCAGTATTTT CASRSLGTAPGTDTQYF
17 TRBJ2-2 - TRBV11-3 - TGTGCCAGCAGCTTAGATAGGGGGGTCCCCTACACCGGGGAGCTGTTTTTT CASSLDRGVPYTGELFF
12 TRBJ2-7 - TRBV5-1 TRBD1 TGCGCCAGCAGCGGACAGGTGTACGAGCAGTACTTC CASSGQVYEQYF
16 TRBJ2-7 - TRBV11-2 TRBD2 TGTGCCAGCAGCCTAACGGGACTAGCGGGAATCTACGAGCAGTACTTC CASSLTGLAGIYEQYF
19 TRBJ2-3 - TRBV4-1 TRBD2 TGCGCCAGCAGCCACGACTATAGACTAGCGGGGGGGACGGTGGATACGCAGTATTTT CASSHDYRLAGGTVDTQYF
15 TRBJ2-6 - TRBV10-3 - TGTGCCATCAGTGCTCCAGGATCTGGGGCCAACGTCCTGACTTTC CAISAPGSGANVLTF
18 TRBJ2-7 - TRBV19 TRBD2 TGTGCCAGTAGTATAGGAAGACAGTTACTAGCGAACTCCTACGAGCAGTACTTC CASSIGRQLLANSYEQYF
15 TRBJ2-7 - TRBV7-2 - TGTGCCAGCAGCTTAGGAGGGACTCGCTCCTACGAGCAGTACTTC CASSLGGTRSYEQYF
17 TRBJ2-2 few TRBV10-3 - TGTGCCATCAGTGAGTCGCGGGTAAGGGCCAACACCGGGGAGCTGTTTTTT CAISESRVRANTGELFF
16 TRBJ2-3 - TRBV24-1 - TGTGCCACCAGTGATTCAGGGGTACAGGCGTTTGATACGCAGTATTTT CATSDSGVQAFDTQYF
13 TRBJ1-1 once TRBV2 - TGTGCCAGCAGGAAGGACCGGGACACTGAAGCTTTCTTT CASRKDRDTEAFF
18 TRBJ1-3 - TRBV11-3 - TGTGCCAGCAGCCCTAGATCGCGACAGAACGGCTCTGGAAACACCATATATTTT CASSPRSRQNGSGNTIYF
16 TRBJ2-3 - TRBV11-3 TRBD2 TGTGCCAGCAGCCCTCAGACTAGCGGGAGTGCAGATACGCAGTATTTT CASSPQTSGSADTQYF
17 TRBJ1-1 - TRBV11-2 - TGTGCCAGCAGCAACGAACTTATGTGGGGGGTGAACACTGAAGCTTTCTTT CASSNELMWGVNTEAFF
16 TRBJ2-3 - TRBV12-5 TRBD2 TGTGCTAGCATGATACTAGCGGGAGCGAGGACAGATACGCAGTATTTT CASMILAGARTDTQYF
17 TRBJ1-5 - TRBV6-1 TRBD1 TGTGCCAGCAGTGCCCTTTCGACAGGGTTTAGCAATCAGCCCCAGCATTTT CASSALSTGFSNQPQHF
15 TRBJ2-3 - TRBV30 TRBD2 TGTGCCTGGAGTACTAGCGGGGGGTACACAGATACGCAGTATTTT CAWSTSGGYTDTQYF
16 TRBJ1-3 - TRBV28 TRBD1 TGTGCCAGCAGTTGGACACAGGGGGAAACTGGAAACACCATATATTTT CASSWTQGETGNTIYF
17 TRBJ1-3 - TRBV24-1 - TGTGCCACCAGTGATTTTCGGGGTCAGCCAGGCGGAAACACCATATATTTT CATSDFRGQPGGNTIYF
14 TRBJ1-4 - TRBV7-9 - TGTGCCAGCAGCTTTGACAGTACTTCGAGAAAACTGTTTTTT CASSFDSTSRKLFF
18 TRBJ2-3 - TRBV4-1 TRBD2 TGCGCCAGCAGCCATCAAGCGGGGGGGCTGAAGTTGTCCGATACGCAGTATTTT CASSHQAGGLKLSDTQYF
12 TRBJ2-1 - TRBV5-1 - TGCGCCAGCAGCTTGGATCTATATGAGCAGTTCTTC CASSLDLYEQFF
16 TRBJ2-7 - TRBV14 - TGTGCCAGCAGCCAAGGTTTAGAGGGGAGTAGTGACGAGCAGTACTTC CASSQGLEGSSDEQYF
14 TRBJ1-2 - TRBV19 - TGTGCCAGTAGTACTCGGGGACACTTCTATGGCTACACCTTC CASSTRGHFYGYTF
14 TRBJ2-7 - TRBV6-5 - TGTGCCAGCAGTTACTCGAACTTGAACTACGAGCAGTACTTC CASSYSNLNYEQYF
13 TRBJ2-7 once TRBV12-3/TRBV12-4 - TGTGCCAGCAGTAAAGGAAATACCTACGAGCAGTACTTC CASSKGNTYEQYF
17 TRBJ2-2 - TRBV4-2 - TGTGCCAGCAGCCAAGAAGCCGCCAGGGGAGACACCGGGGAGCTGTTTTTT CASSQEAARGDTGELFF
15 TRBJ2-4 - TRBV9 - TGTGCCAGCAGCGTAGACCCCCTAGCCAAAAACATTCAGTACTTC CASSVDPLAKNIQYF
19 TRBJ2-3 - TRBV11-2 TRBD2 TGTGCCAGCAGCTTACATTTCGGTACTAGCGGGGGGTACTCAGATACGCAGTATTTT CASSLHFGTSGGYSDTQYF
16 TRBJ2-5 once TRBV11-2 TRBD2 TGTGCCAGCAGCTTCCCGGGACTAGCCGAGGGTGAGACCCAGTACTTC CASSFPGLAEGETQYF
17 TRBJ1-2 - TRBV28 - TGTGCCAGCAGTTTTGCCAGGGGAATGACGGTTGCCGGTGGCTACACCTTC CASSFARGMTVAGGYTF
18 TRBJ2-1 once TRBV6-9 TRBD2 TGTGCCAGCAGTTTCGGACTAGCGGGGGGTTTCTCCTACAATGAGCAGTTCTTC CASSFGLAGGFSYNEQFF
15 TRBJ2-1 - TRBV27 - TGTGCCAGCAGTCCCGACCGGGACACCCACAATGAGCAGTTCTTC CASSPDRDTHNEQFF
13 TRBJ2-3 - TRBV6-1 - TGTGCCAGCAGTGACGCGTCGGGGACGACGCAGTATTTT CASSDASGTTQYF
15 TRBJ1-2 - TRBV5-1 - TGCGCCAGCAGCACAGAGGGGAGAGGGATATATGGCTACACCTTC CASSTEGRGIYGYTF
16 TRBJ2-1 - TRBV6-1 TRBD1 TGTGCCAGCAGTGTTCGGGACAGGGGGACCTACAATGAGCAGTTCTTC CASSVRDRGTYNEQFF
12 TRBJ2-7 - TRBV20-1 - TGCAGTGCTAATGACCGGGGCTACGAGCAGTACTTC CSANDRGYEQYF
13 TRBJ2-5 - TRBV11-2 - TGTGCCAGCAGCTTTCCACCGGCAGAGACCCAGTACTTC CASSFPPAETQYF
15 TRBJ1-1 - TRBV5-1 - TGCGCCAGCAGCTTGGGGGCAGGGGAGAACACTGAAGCTTTCTTT CASSLGAGENTEAFF
16 TRBJ2-1 - TRBV18 - TGTGCCAGCTCTCAGTACGGACAGCCGAACCGTAATGAGCAGTTCTTC CASSQYGQPNRNEQFF
14 TRBJ1-1 - TRBV4-1 - TGCGCCAGCAGCCAGGTAGAAAGAGGCACTGAAGCTTTCTTT CASSQVERGTEAFF